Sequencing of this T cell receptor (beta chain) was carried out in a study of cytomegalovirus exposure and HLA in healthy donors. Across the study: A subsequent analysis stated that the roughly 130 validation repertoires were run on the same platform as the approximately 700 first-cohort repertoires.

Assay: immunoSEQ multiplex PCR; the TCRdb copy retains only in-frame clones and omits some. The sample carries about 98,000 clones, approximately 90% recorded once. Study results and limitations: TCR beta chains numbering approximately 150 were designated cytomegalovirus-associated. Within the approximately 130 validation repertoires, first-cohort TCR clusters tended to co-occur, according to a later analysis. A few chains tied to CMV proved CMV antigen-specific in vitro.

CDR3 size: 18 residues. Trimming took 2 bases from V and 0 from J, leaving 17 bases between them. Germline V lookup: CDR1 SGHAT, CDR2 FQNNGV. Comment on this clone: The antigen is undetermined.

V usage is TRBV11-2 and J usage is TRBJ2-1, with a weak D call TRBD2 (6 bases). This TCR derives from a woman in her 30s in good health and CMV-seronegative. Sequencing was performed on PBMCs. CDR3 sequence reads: CASSLRLANPYSYNEQFF. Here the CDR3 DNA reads TGTGCCAGCAGCTTACGTCTAGCGAACCCTTACTCCTACAATGAGCAGTTCTTC.